This T cell receptor (beta chain) was identified during a study of blood T cell repertoires in COVID-19. Trimming cost V 0 bases and J 4 bases; bases outside gene matches: 12. Germline V lookup: CDR1 MNHEY, CDR2 SMNVEV (reference sequence). There are 18 residues in the CDR3. This study enrolled people aged about 18 to 100 from approximately 25 US geographic areas. Sequencing was performed with immunoSEQ multiplex PCR; in TCRdb, only in-frame clones are kept and a portion is missing. The profile shows roughly 520,000 clones, more than 75% of them singletons. The receptor was derived from a woman in her forties who had recovered from COVID-19. The V and J genes are TRBV27 and TRBJ1-2, with TRBD1 matching over 9 bases. Sequencing was carried out using PBMCs or T cells enriched from blood (not recorded which). CDR3 amino acids: CASSLSAGTGLSFYGYTF. Written as DNA, the CDR3 is TGTGCCAGCAGTTTATCGGCTGGGACAGGGCTAAGTTTCTATGGCTACACCTTC.